This passage covers 9 T cell receptor beta chains from one sample sequenced in a study of T cells in Graves' hyperthyroidism and ophthalmopathy. Template material for amplifying TCR beta CDR3 regions consisted of RNA transcripts. First-round RT-PCR targeting the TCR CDR3 was performed with the HTBI primer set. TCRdb re-called the multiplex PCR reads with MiXCR, one entry per CDR3 protein. The table shows about 380,000 distinct CDR3 sequences, with approximately 15% occurring only once. Sequenced: blood. These receptor sequences come from a man aged 30 to 39 with Graves' hyperthyroidism that later progressed to Graves' ophthalmopathy.

This clonotype was seen repeatedly, ten times or more. The chain employs TRBV27 and TRBJ1-5; D perhaps matches TRBD1 (5 bases). Germline CDR1 is MNHEY and CDR2 is SMNVEV (reference sequence). V was clipped by 5 bases and J by 6 bases, with 17 bases between them. The CDR3 is 15 residues long. CDR3 in DNA: TGTGCCAGCAGTGCCCACGGCAGGGCCAGTCAGCCCCAGCATTTT. Translating gives CASSAHGRASQPQHF.

This clonotype was picked up many times. The chain links TRBV11-3 to TRBJ2-3; no clear D. Trimming shortened V by 6 bases and J by 1 base, and 11 bases separated the two germline ends. The CDR3 length is 14 residues. Germline CDR1 reads SGHNT; CDR2 reads YENEEA. The CDR3 nucleotides are TGTGCCAGCAGGAGGAGCGACCGCACAGATACGCAGTATTTT. Its protein product is CASRRSDRTDTQYF.

The chain employs TRBV12-3 or TRBV12-4 and TRBJ2-1; 8 nucleotides agree with TRBD1. CDR3 size: 15 residues. Unmatched junction bases numbered 2, after V lost 4 bases and J lost 0 bases. This CDR3 is CASSSQGASYNEQFF. Written as DNA, the CDR3 is TGTGCCAGCAGTTCGCAGGGGGCCTCCTACAATGAGCAGTTCTTC.

The chain employs TRBV11-1 and TRBJ1-1; D is perhaps TRBD1 (5 bases). This CDR3 contains 14 residues. Germline-derived CDR1 and CDR2 are SGHAT and FQDESV (reference sequence). Trimming shortened V by 5 bases and J by 4 bases, and 14 bases separated the two germline ends. The CDR3 reads CASSLRQKSTEAFF. Written as DNA, the CDR3 is TGTGCCAGCAGCCTAAGACAGAAATCCACTGAAGCTTTCTTT.

This clonotype was seen repeatedly, ten times or more. Its ends do not fully match the called genes, so a read error is possible. DNA for the CDR3: TGTAAAGCGGGGGGGTCCTACAATGAGCAGTTCTTC. This codes for CKAGGSYNEQFF. The gene calls are TRBV20-1 and TRBJ2-1; 10 bases line up with TRBD2. Germline V CDR1 and CDR2: DFQATT, SNEGSKA (reference sequence). The CDR3 length is 12 residues.

Many counts were recorded for this clonotype. The CDR3: CASTPMDTLNYEQYF. CDR3 DNA sequence: TGTGCCAGCACCCCGATGGATACTTTAAATTACGAGCAGTACTTC. The chain joins TRBV28 to TRBJ2-7; no clear D gene. Per germline, CDR1 MDHEN and CDR2 SYDVKM. Trimming cost V 7 bases and J 4 bases, with 20 bases left between them. CDR3 length: 15 amino acids.

A note on this clonotype: A much larger clone sits a single nucleotide away, making a read error possible. The chain couples TRBV6-2 or TRBV6-3 to TRBJ2-7; D gene unclear. From germline, CDR1 is MNHEY and CDR2 SVGEGT. The CDR3 sequence is 15 residues long. Trimming took off 5 bases at V and 5 bases at J, with 19 bases between the two ends. The CDR3, as DNA: TGTGCCAGCAGTGCCCGGGCCATTAGTGAAGACGAGCAGTACTTC. Translated, it gives CASSARAISEDEQYF.

The chain combines TRBV7-9 with TRBJ2-7, with 7 positions matching TRBD1. The CDR3 runs 15 residues. Germline assignment: CDR1 SEHNR and CDR2 FQNEAQ (reference sequence). V dropped 5 bases and J dropped 0; count of bases not matched to a gene: 7. This chain's CDR3 is CASSLRGHNSYEQYF. In DNA form, the CDR3 reads TGTGCCAGCAGCCTTAGGGGGCATAACTCCTACGAGCAGTACTTC.

This clonotype was seen more than once but under ten times. The chain couples TRBV20-1 to TRBJ1-2; tentative D call: TRBD1 (5 bases). Germline V gene data show CDR1 as DFQATT and CDR2 as SNEGSKA (reference sequence). V dropped 6 bases and J dropped 8 bases, with 10 bases sitting between them. This CDR3 is 10 amino acids long. CDR3 nucleotides: TGCAGTGCCACCAGGGTCGGCTACACCTTC. Its translation: CSATRVGYTF.